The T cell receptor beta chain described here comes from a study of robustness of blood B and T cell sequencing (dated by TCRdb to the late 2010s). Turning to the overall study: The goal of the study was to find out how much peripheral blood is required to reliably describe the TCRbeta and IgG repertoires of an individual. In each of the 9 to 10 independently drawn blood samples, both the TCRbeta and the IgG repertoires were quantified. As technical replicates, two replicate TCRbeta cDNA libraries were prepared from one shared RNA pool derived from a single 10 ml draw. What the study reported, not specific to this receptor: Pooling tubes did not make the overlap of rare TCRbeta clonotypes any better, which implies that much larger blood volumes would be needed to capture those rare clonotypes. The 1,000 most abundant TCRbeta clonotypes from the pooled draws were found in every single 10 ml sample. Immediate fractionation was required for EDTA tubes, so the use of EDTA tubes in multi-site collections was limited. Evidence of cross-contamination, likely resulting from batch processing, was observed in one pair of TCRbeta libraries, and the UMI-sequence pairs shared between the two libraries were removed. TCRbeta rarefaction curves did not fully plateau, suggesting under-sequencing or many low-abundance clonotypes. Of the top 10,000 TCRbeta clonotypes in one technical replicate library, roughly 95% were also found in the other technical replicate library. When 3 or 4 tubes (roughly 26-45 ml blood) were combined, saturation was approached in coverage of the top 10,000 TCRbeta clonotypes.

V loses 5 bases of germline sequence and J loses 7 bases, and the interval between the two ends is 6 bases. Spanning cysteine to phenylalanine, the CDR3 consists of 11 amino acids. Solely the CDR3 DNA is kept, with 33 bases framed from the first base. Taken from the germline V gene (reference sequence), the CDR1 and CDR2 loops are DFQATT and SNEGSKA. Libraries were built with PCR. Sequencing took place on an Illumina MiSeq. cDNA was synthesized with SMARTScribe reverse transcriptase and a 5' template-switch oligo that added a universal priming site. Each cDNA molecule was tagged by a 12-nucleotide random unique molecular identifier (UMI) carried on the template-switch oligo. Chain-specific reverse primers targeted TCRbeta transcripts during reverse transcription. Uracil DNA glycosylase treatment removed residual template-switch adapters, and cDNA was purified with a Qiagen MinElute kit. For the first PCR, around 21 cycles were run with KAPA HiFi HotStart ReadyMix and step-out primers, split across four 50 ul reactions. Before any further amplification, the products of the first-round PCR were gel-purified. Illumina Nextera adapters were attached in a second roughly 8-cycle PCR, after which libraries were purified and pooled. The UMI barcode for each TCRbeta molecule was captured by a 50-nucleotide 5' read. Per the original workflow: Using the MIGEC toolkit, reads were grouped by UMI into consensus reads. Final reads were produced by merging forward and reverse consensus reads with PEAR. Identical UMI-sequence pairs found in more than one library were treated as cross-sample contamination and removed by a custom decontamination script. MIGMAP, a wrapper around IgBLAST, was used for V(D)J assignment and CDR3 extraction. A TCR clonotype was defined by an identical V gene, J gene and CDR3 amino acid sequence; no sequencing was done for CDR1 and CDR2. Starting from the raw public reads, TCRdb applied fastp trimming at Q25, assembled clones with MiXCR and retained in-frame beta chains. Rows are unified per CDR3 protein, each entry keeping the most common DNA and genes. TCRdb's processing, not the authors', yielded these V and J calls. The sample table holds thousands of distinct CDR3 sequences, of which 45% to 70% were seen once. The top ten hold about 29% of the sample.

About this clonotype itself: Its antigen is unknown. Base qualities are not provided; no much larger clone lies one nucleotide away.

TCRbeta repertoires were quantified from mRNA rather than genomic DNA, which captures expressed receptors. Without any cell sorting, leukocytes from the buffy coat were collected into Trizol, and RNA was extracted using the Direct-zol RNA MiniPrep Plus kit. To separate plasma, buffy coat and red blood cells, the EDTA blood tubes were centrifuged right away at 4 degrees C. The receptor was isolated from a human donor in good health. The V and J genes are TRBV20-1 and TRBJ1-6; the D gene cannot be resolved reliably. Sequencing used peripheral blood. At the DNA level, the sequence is TGCAGTGCTGGACCCAATTCACCCCTCCACTTT. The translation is CSAGPNSPLHF.